This TCR beta chain derives from a study of T cells in Graves' hyperthyroidism and ophthalmopathy (dated by TCRdb to about 2019). With regard to the full study: Peripheral blood samples were taken at initial diagnosis, before any treatment was given. A discovery cohort of roughly 100 patients, about 44 with Graves' ophthalmopathy and approximately 57 with stable Graves' hyperthyroidism, was used to find distinguishing TCR V-J signatures. Prospective prediction of ophthalmopathy was tested in an independent validation cohort of 18 to 20 hyperthyroidism patients and 15 to 17 patients who later progressed to ophthalmopathy. The 100 discovery patients were randomly split 7:3 into training and test sets. The study also compared thyroid tissue and blood T-cell repertoires from five or six Graves' hyperthyroidism patients. Following sampling, methimazole starting at 30 mg daily was given to hyperthyroidism patients, and high-dose intravenous methylprednisolone was given to ophthalmopathy patients. According to the paper, TCR Vbeta CDR3 sequencing was carried out on 120 to 150 peripheral blood samples, which came from 40 to 45 ophthalmopathy, approximately 72 hyperthyroidism and approximately 17 progressor patients.

Of note for this clonotype: This clone's antigen is unknown. No clone much larger than this one lies a single base away; base qualities are absent.

Graves' hyperthyroidism was defined as stable when no progression to ophthalmopathy occurred over 18 months of follow-up. The hyperthyroidism patients were between 18 and 65 years old and newly diagnosed, with a disease duration of less than 2 months. Patients with uncontrolled infections, other autoimmune diseases, pregnancy or lactation were excluded. Diagnoses were established on the basis of clinical symptoms, serum thyroxine and TRAb, thyroid ultrasound, and orbital computed tomography. PBMCs were separated from 10 ml of fresh peripheral blood using Ficoll-Paque density gradient centrifugation. Total RNA was extracted with Trizol reagent, and quality was checked on an Agilent 2100 Bioanalyzer. What the study reported, not specific to this receptor: In cross-validation, a model built on a 13 V-J signature told ophthalmopathy apart from stable hyperthyroidism with just under 90% sensitivity and approximately 84% specificity, and in testing the same model reached 80%/75%. In validation, the model predicted progression to ophthalmopathy a median of roughly six months before onset, with about 71% sensitivity and 72.22% specificity. No statistical method was used to fix the sample size in advance, and group allocation was not hidden from the investigators. Blood samples also contained most of the expanded thyroid clonotypes (frequency above 0.001), which suggests that blood repertoires may reflect thyroid immune responses.

Taken from cysteine to phenylalanine, the CDR3 has 15 residues. Of the read, only the CDR3 DNA is kept; its 45 bases are in frame from base 1. CDR1 and CDR2 (SGHTA, FQGNSA) derive from the germline V gene. At the junction V is shortened by 4 bases and J by 6 bases; bases outside the gene matches: 12. Amplification of TCR beta CDR3 regions was carried out from RNA transcripts. The TCR CDR3 was subjected to a first round of RT-PCR using the HTBI primer set and the Qiagen OneStep RT-PCR kit. The libraries were constructed in a second round of multiplex PCR and then size-selected and purified. Sequencing of the libraries was done on an Illumina HiSeq2000 using paired-end 100 bp reads. Per the original workflow: SOAPnuke was used to process the raw data, throwing out any read that contained adapters or uncalled bases, had a mean Phred below 15, or lacked an exact constant-primer or identifier match. High-quality paired reads were merged with COPE v1.2.5, and unique nucleotide sequences were defined as clonotypes. MiTCR v1.1 was used to align clonotypes to the IMGT TRBV, TRBD and TRBJ reference segments. The analysis was restricted to V-J combinations with a frequency above 0.0001, which together covered roughly 99% of the repertoires. The TCS score was defined as F50 (clonal expansion) divided by E x V (chaos), with BLOSUM62-based TCRdist calculated between CDR3 peptides within each V-J. Welch's t-statistics and random forest reduced roughly 530 V-J features to about 12, which were used in a naive Bayes classifier (R e1071). The public reads were reprocessed in TCRdb via fastp at Q25 and MiXCR, keeping in-frame beta chains. Merged by CDR3 protein, the rows form single entries marked with the most common genes and DNA. These V and J calls are TCRdb output, not the study's own analysis. Counted in this sample were about 340,000 distinct CDR3 sequences; 20% to 25% of them appeared once. In total, the top ten clones hold less than 65% of the sample.

Recombination connected TRBV7-2 to TRBJ2-7; 7 of the junction bases match TRBD1. Sequences were obtained from blood. The origin of this receptor is a woman in her forties or fifties with Graves' hyperthyroidism. Read as DNA, the sequence is TGTGCCAGCAGCTCACCTAGGGGGCTCCTTCGCGAGCAGTACTTC. Translation gives CASSSPRGLLREQYF. Where the CDR3 stops, the reference TRBV7-2 and TRBJ2-7 genes take over; the full variable domain is GAGVSQSPSNKVTEKGKDVELRCDPISGHTALYWYRQSLGQGLEFLIYFQGNSAPDKSGLPSDRFSAERTGGSVSTLTIQRTQQEDSAVYLCASSSPRGLLREQYFGPGTRLTVT.